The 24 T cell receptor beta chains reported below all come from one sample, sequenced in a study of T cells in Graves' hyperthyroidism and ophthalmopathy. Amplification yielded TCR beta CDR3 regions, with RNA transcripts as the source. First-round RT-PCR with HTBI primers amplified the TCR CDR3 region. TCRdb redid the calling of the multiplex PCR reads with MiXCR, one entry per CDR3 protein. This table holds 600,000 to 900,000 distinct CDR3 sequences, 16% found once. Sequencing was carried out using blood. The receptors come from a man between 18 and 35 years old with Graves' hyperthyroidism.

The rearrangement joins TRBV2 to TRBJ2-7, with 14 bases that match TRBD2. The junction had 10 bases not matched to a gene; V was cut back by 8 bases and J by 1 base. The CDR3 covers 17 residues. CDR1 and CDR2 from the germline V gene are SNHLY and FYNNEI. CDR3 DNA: TGTGCCAGCGAACCGGGACTAGCGGGAGATTGGTCCTACGAGCAGTACTTC. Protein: CASEPGLAGDWSYEQYF.

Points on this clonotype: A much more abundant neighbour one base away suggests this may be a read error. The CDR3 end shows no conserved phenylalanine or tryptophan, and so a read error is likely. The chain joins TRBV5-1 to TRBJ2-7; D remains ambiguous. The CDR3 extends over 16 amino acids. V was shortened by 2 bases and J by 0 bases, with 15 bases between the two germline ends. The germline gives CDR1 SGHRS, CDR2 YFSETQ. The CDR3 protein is CASSLGFMKSSYEQYL. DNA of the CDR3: TGCGCCAGCAGCTTAGGGTTCATGAAGAGCTCCTACGAGCAGTACCTC.

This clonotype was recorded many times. The CDR3 bases are TGCAGTGCTGGGGACGGGACTAGCATCTACAATGAGCAGTTCTTC. It specifies CSAGDGTSIYNEQFF. V is TRBV20-1 and J is TRBJ2-1; 9 bases are a match to TRBD2. In germline, CDR1 is DFQATT, CDR2 SNEGSKA (reference sequence). The CDR3 sequence is 15 residues long. The V gene end was trimmed by 5 bases and the J gene end by 3 bases; junction bases not matched to a gene: 8.

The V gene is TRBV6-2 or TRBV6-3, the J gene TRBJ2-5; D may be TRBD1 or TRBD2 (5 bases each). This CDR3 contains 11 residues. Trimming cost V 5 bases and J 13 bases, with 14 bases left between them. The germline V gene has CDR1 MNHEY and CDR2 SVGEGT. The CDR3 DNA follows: TGTGCCAGCAGTACGGGGCCGTCGACGTACTTC. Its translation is CASSTGPSTYF.

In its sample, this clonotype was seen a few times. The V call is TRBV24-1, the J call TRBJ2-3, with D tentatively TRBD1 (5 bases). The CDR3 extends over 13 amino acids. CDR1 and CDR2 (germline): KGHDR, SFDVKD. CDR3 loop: CATYDRYTDTQYF. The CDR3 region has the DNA TGTGCGACATACGACAGATACACAGATACGCAGTATTTT.

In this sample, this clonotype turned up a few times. The CDR3 region is CASRRTGVSNQPQHF. The CDR3 nucleotides are TGTGCCAGCAGACGCACAGGGGTGAGCAATCAGCCCCAGCATTTT. The V and J genes are TRBV12-3 or TRBV12-4 and TRBJ1-5, with 7 bases lining up with TRBD1. The J segment lost 1 base and the V segment lost 6 bases, leaving 6 bases of the junction unmatched. CDR3 length equals 15 residues.

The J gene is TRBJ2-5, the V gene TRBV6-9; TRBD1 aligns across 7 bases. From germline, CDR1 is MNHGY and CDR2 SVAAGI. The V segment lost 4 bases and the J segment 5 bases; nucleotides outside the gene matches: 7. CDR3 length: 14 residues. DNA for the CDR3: TGTGCCAGCAGTTCGAATAGGGGGCAGGAGACCCAGTACTTC. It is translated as CASSSNRGQETQYF.

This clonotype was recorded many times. In nucleotides, the CDR3 is TGCAGTGCTAGAGACCCCGGGGGGGGGAGGGCCTACAATGAGCAGTTCTTC. It translates to CSARDPGGGRAYNEQFF. V and J are TRBV20-1 and TRBJ2-1, with 8 bases that match TRBD2. Germline V gene lookup returns CDR1 DFQATT and CDR2 SNEGSKA (reference sequence). J gave up 2 bases and V 0 bases, and 9 bases lay outside the gene matches. CDR3 length: 17 residues.

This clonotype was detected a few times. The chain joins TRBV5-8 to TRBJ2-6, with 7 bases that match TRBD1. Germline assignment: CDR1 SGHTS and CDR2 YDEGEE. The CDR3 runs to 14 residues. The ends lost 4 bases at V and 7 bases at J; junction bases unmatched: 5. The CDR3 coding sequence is TGTGCCAGCAGCCCCGACAGGGAAGCCAACGTCCTGACTTTC. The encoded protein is CASSPDREANVLTF.

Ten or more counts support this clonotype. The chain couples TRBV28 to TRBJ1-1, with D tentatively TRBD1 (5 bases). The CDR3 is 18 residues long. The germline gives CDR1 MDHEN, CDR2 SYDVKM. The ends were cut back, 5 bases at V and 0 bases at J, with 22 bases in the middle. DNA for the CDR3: TGTGCCAGCAGTCCCATGGGGGGACGGGCCAGCATGAACACTGAAGCTTTCTTT. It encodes CASSPMGGRASMNTEAFF. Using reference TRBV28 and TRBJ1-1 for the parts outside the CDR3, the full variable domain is DVKVTQSSRYLVKRTGEKVFLECVQDMDHENMFWYRQDPGLGLRLIYFSYDVKMKEKGDIPEGYSVSREKKERFSLILESASTNQTSMYLCASSPMGGRASMNTEAFFGQGTRLTVV.

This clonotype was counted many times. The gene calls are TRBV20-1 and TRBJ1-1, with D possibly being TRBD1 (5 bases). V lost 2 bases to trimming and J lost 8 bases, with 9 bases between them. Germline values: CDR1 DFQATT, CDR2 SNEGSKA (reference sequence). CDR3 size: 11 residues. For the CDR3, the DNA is TGCAGTGCTAGACAGGGACCCGAAGCTTTCTTT. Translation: CSARQGPEAFF.

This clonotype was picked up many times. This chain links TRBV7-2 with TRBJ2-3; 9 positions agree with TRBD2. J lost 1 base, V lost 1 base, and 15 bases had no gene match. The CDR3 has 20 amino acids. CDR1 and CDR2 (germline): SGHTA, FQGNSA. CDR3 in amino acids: CASSLDRVALAGPRTDTQYF. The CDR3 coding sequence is TGTGCCAGCAGCTTAGATCGAGTAGCCCTAGCGGGGCCTCGCACAGATACGCAGTATTTT.

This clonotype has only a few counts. CDR3 bases: TGCAGTGCTAGGCCATGGCGGGCGACCCAGTACTTC. Translating gives CSARPWRATQYF. The gene calls are TRBV20-1 and TRBJ2-5; D may be TRBD2 (5 bases). Trimming shortened V by 3 bases and J by 7 bases, and 12 bases separated the two germline ends. This CDR3 is built from 12 residues. Per germline, CDR1 DFQATT and CDR2 SNEGSKA (reference sequence).

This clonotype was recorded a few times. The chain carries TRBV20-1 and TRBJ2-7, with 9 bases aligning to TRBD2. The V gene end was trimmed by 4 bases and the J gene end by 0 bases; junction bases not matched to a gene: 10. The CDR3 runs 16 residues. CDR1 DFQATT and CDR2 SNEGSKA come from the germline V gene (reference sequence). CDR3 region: CSATLELAGSSYEQYF. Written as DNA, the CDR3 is TGCAGTGCTACCCTGGAGCTAGCGGGGAGCTCCTACGAGCAGTACTTC.

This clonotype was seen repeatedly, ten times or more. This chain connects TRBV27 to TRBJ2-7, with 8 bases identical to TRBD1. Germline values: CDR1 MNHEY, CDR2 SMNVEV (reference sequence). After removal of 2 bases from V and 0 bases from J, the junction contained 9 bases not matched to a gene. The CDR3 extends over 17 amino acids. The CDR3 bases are TGTGCCAGCAGTTTAAGTCCTGGACAGGGCGGCTCCTACGAGCAGTACTTC. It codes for CASSLSPGQGGSYEQYF.

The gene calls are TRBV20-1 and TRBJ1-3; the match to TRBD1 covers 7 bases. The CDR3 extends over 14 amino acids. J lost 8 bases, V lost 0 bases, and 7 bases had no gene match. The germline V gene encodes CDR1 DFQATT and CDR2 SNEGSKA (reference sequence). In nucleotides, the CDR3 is TGCAGTGCTAGAGATGCAGGGGGAGGGCACACCATATATTTT. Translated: CSARDAGGGHTIYF.

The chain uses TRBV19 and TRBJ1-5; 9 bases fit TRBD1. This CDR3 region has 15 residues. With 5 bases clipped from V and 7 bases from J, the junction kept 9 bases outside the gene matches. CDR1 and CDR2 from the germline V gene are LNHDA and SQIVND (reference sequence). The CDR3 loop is CASSSDRGGRQPQHF. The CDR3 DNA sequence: TGTGCCAGTAGTTCCGACAGGGGGGGTCGACAGCCCCAGCATTTT.

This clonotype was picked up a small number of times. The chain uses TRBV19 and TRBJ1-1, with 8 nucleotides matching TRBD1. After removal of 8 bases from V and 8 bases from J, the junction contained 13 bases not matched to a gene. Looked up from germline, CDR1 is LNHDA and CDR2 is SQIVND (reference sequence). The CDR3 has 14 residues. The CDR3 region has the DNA TGTGCCAGTGCTGAGGACAGGGTCACCCGAGAAGCTTTCTTT. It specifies CASAEDRVTREAFF.

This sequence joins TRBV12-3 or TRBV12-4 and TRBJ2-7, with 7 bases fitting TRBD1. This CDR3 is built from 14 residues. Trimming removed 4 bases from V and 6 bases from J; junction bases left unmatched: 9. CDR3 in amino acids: CASSSQGVGVEQYF. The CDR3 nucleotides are TGTGCCAGCAGTTCTCAGGGGGTAGGGGTCGAGCAGTACTTC.

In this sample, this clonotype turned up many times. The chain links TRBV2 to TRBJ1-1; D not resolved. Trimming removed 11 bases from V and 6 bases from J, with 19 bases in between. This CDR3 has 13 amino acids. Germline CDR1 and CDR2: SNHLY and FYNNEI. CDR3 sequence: CAAREGFKAEAFF. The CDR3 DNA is TGTGCCGCAAGAGAGGGCTTTAAGGCTGAAGCTTTCTTT. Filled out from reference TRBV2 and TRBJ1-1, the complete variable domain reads EPEVTQTPSHQVTQMGQEVILRCVPISNHLYFYWYRQILGQKVEFLVSFYNNEISEKSEIFDDQFSVERPDGSNFTLKIRSTKLEDSAMYFCAAREGFKAEAFFGQGTRLTVV.

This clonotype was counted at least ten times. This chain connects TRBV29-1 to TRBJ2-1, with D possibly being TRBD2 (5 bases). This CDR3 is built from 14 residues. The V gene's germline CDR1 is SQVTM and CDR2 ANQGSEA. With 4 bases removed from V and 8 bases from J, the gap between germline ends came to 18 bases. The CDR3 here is CSVGESPREHEQFF. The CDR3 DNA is TGCAGCGTTGGGGAGTCCCCGAGGGAGCATGAGCAGTTCTTC.

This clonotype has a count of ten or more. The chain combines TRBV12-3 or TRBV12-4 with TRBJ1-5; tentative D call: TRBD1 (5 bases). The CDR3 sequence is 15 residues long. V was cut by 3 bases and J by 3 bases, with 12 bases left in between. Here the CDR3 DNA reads TGTGCCAGCAGTTTGGGACCGAGGCCCAATCAGCCCCAGCATTTT. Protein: CASSLGPRPNQPQHF.

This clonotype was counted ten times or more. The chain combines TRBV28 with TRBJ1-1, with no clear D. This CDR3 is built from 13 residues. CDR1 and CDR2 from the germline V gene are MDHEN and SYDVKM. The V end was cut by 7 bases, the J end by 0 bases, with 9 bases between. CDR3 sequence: CASTLTVNTEAFF. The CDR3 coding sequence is TGTGCCAGCACCTTGACGGTGAACACTGAAGCTTTCTTT.

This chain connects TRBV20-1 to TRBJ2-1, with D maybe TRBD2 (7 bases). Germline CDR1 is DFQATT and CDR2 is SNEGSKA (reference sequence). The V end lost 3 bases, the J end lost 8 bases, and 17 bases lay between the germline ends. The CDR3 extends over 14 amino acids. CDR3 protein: CSASRGRALDEQFF. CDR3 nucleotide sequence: TGCAGTGCTAGTAGGGGGAGGGCCTTAGATGAGCAGTTCTTC.